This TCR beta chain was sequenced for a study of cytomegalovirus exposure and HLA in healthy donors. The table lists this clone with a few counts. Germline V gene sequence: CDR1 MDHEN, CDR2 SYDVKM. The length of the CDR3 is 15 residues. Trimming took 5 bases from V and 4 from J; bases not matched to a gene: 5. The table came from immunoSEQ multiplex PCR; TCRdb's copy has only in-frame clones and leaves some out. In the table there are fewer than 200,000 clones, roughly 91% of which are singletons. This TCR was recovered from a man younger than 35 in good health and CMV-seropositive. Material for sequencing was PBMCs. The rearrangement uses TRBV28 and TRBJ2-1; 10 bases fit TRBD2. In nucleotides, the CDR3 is TGTGCCAGCAGTCCTCGGACTAGCGGTTACAATGAGCAGTTCTTC. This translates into CASSPRTSGYNEQFF.